The 8 T cell receptor beta chains below come from one sample, sequenced in a study of breast tumors, draining lymph nodes, adjacent tissues. MiXCR was run by TCRdb on the multiplex PCR reads, yielding one entry per CDR3 protein. This sample yields 200,000 to 250,000 distinct CDR3 sequences, of which about 30% are seen a single time; roughly 1.5% belongs to the top ten. The lymph nodes were axillary draining lymph nodes from breast cancer patients. The sequenced sample was axillary lymph node tissue. All receptors come from a female donor with breast cancer. Some clones in this sample may be carry-over from other donors' samples.

This clonotype was seen ten or more times. This rearrangement joins TRBV3-1 to TRBJ2-7; TRBD2 matches 8 bases. The V segment lost 6 bases and the J segment 3 bases; nucleotides outside the gene matches: 7. Germline lookup yields CDR1 LGHDT and CDR2 YNNKEL (reference sequence). The CDR3 is made up of 14 amino acids. The CDR3: CASRSSGRSYEQYF. The DNA of the CDR3 is TGTGCCAGCAGGTCAAGCGGGAGAAGCTACGAGCAGTACTTC.

This clonotype was observed a few times. The V gene is TRBV3-1, the J gene TRBJ2-1; 10 bases match TRBD2. Germline V gene data show CDR1 as LGHDT and CDR2 as YNNKEL (reference sequence). J lost 6 bases, V lost 8 bases, and 7 bases had no gene match. This CDR3 is 14 amino acids long. The CDR3 reads CASGPGLAPNEQFF. CDR3 DNA: TGTGCCAGCGGGCCGGGACTAGCGCCCAATGAGCAGTTCTTC.

The sample holds many counts of this clonotype. This sequence joins TRBV7-9 and TRBJ2-1, with D possibly being TRBD1 or TRBD2 (7 bases each). From germline, CDR1 is SEHNR and CDR2 FQNEAQ (reference sequence). The CDR3 runs 13 residues. V was pared by 3 bases and J by 9 bases, with 12 bases between. DNA for the CDR3: TGTGCCAGCAGCTTTCCAGGGGGGGGTGAGCAGTTCTTC. Translation gives CASSFPGGGEQFF.

In its sample, this clonotype was seen many times. V gene TRBV20-1 combines with J gene TRBJ2-2, with a weak D call TRBD2 (6 bases). The CDR3 spans 14 residues. The V end was cut by 1 base, the J end by 0 bases, with 6 bases between. Germline CDR1 is DFQATT and CDR2 is SNEGSKA (reference sequence). The CDR3 region has the DNA TGCAGTGCTAGAGGACTAGCGAACACCGGGGAGCTGTTTTTT. This codes for CSARGLANTGELFF.

This chain links TRBV6-6 with TRBJ1-5, with D unresolved. The V gene lost 9 bases and the J gene lost 8 bases, with 14 bases spanning the gap. This CDR3 contains 12 residues. Germline-derived CDR1 and CDR2 are MNHNY and SVGAGI (reference sequence). CDR3 residues: CARPLGLKPQHF. The CDR3 bases are TGTGCCAGGCCGCTGGGGTTGAAGCCCCAGCATTTT.

In this sample, this clonotype turned up many times. The chain joins TRBV14 to TRBJ2-3; 7 bases align to TRBD1. Looked up from germline, CDR1 is SGHDN and CDR2 is FVKESK. After removal of 4 bases from V and 6 bases from J, the junction contained 10 bases not matched to a gene. The CDR3 contains 15 residues. In nucleotides, the CDR3 is TGTGCCAGCAGCCGAGAACAGGGGTTCAGCGATACGCAGTATTTT. Translated: CASSREQGFSDTQYF.

A note on this clonotype: One junction end disagrees with the germline gene, perhaps due to a read error. The rearrangement links TRBV7-3 to TRBJ2-1; 9 bases agree with TRBD2. The CDR3 is 18 residues long. The germline V gene encodes CDR1 SGHTA and CDR2 FQGTGA. CDR3 sequence (DNA): TGTGCCAGCAGCCCGCCCGGTTGGACTAGCGAGAACTACAATGAGCAGCTCTTC. Encoded protein: CASSPPGWTSENYNEQLF.

Only one count was recorded for this clonotype. The CDR3 does not close with the conserved phenylalanine or tryptophan, likely indicating a read error. The genes are TRBV29-1 and TRBJ2-7, with D perhaps matching TRBD1 (6 bases). This CDR3 is built from 12 residues. In germline, CDR1 is SQVTM, CDR2 ANQGSEA. V was clipped by 3 bases and J by 9 bases, with 15 bases between them. The CDR3 DNA follows: TGCAGCGTTGACAGGGGTGGTAACGGGCAGTACTCC. Translation gives CSVDRGGNGQYS.